The TCR beta chain under discussion was sequenced for a study of T cell repertoires in cytomegalovirus infection. Across the study: Both recently identified HLA-C-restricted and well-studied HLA-B-restricted CMV epitopes were used in the study. It can be stated that public TCR beta signatures indicated CMV infection as well as a matching HLA type. Study-level findings and limits: HLA-C-restricted CMV clonotypes gave the most frequent clonotype in two of eight donors.

One entry per CDR3 protein, called by TCRdb with MiXCR from the reads. The sample has 650,000 to 850,000 distinct CDR3 sequences, almost 30% seen once. In regard to this clonotype: Its antigen is still unknown.

V lost 2 bases, J lost 9 bases, and 12 bases lay in between. The germline V gene has CDR1 SGHNT and CDR2 YYREEE (reference sequence). The CDR3 contains 13 residues. This chain joins TRBV5-4 and TRBJ2-1; a possible D gene is TRBD2 (6 bases). This clonotype originated in a human donor in good health (CMV status not recorded). Some clones in this sample may be carry-over from other donors' samples. The input for sequencing was cultured CD8+ T cells from PBMCs, taken from culture after CMV antigen stimulation. CDR3 in amino acids: CASSFPAAGEQFF. In DNA form, the CDR3 reads TGTGCCAGCAGCTTCCCAGCAGCGGGTGAGCAGTTCTTC.